These 20 T cell receptor beta chains were sequenced from one sample in a study of blood T cell repertoires in COVID-19. Sequenced by immunoSEQ multiplex PCR; TCRdb stores in-frame clones only, minus some. The profile covers roughly 200,000 clones, with 86% appearing a single time and 3.1% taken by the ten largest. The sample taken for sequencing was PBMCs or T cells enriched from blood (not recorded which). These receptors originate from a woman in her 50s in a cohort exposed to, infected with or recovered from COVID-19 (not recorded which).

The chain has TRBV5-1 and TRBJ1-1; D uncertain. The CDR3 length is 13 residues. V dropped 3 bases and J dropped 0 bases, with 6 bases sitting between them. From germline, CDR1 is SGHRS and CDR2 YFSETQ. CDR3 sequence (DNA): TGCGCCAGCAGCTGGGCTATGAACACTGAAGCTTTCTTT. It codes for CASSWAMNTEAFF.

This clone was observed once. This chain links TRBV12-5 with TRBJ1-1; 8 positions match TRBD1. The CDR3 has 14 residues. Germline lookup yields CDR1 LGHNT and CDR2 FRNRAP. V lost 6 bases to trimming and J lost 2 bases; unmatched junction nucleotides: 5. The CDR3 spells CASGSGQGNTEAFF. CDR3 DNA: TGTGCTAGTGGCTCAGGACAGGGCAACACTGAAGCTTTCTTT. The full variable domain, in which reference TRBV12-5 and TRBJ1-1 provide the parts outside the CDR3, is DARVTQTPRHKVTEMGQEVTMRCQPILGHNTVFWYRQTMMQGLELLAYFRNRAPLDDSGMPKDRFSAEMPDATLATLKIQPSEPRDSAVYFCASGSGQGNTEAFFGQGTRLTVV.

The V and J genes are TRBV7-2 and TRBJ2-7; TRBD2 agrees at 7 bases. Germline CDR1 and CDR2: SGHTA and FQGNSA. The trim removed 8 bases at V and 2 bases at J, leaving 12 bases unmatched. The CDR3 has 15 amino acids. CDR3 nucleotides: TGTGCCAGCTCGACGGGGGGATCCCAGACCTACGAGCAGTACTTC. As protein: CASSTGGSQTYEQYF.

The V gene is TRBV6-2 or TRBV6-3, the J gene TRBJ1-5, with a tentative D call TRBD1 (6 bases). The CDR3 covers 20 residues. V was shortened by 3 bases and J by 1 base, with 25 bases between the two germline ends. From germline, CDR1 is MNHEY and CDR2 SVGEGT. This CDR3 reads CASSYVSLGRGVGSNQPQHF. In DNA form, the CDR3 reads TGTGCCAGCAGTTATGTCTCCCTGGGCAGGGGCGTAGGGAGCAATCAGCCCCAGCATTTT.

This clone has only a few counts. The chain employs TRBV10-3 and TRBJ2-7, with D hard to call. This CDR3 has 13 residues. V was shortened by 2 bases and J by 3 bases, with 8 bases between the two germline ends. Germline V gives CDR1 ENHRY, CDR2 SYGVKD. The CDR3 region is CAISESNSYEQYF. The DNA for the CDR3 is TGTGCCATCAGTGAGAGTAACAGCTACGAGCAGTACTTC.

This chain connects TRBV7-6 to TRBJ1-4; TRBD1 is a possible D gene (5 bases). The CDR3 is made up of 16 amino acids. V was pared by 0 bases and J by 11 bases, with 19 bases between. CDR1 is SGHVS and CDR2 is FNYEAQ in the germline V gene. The CDR3 sequence is CASSLAPGTLLEKLFF. CDR3 coding DNA: TGTGCCAGCAGCTTAGCGCCCGGGACTTTATTAGAGAAACTGTTTTTT.

In nucleotides, the CDR3 is TGTGCCAGCAGATTTAACAGGGGGTATGGCTACACCTTC. Protein: CASRFNRGYGYTF. The chain employs TRBV6-5 and TRBJ1-2, with 8 bases aligning to TRBD1. There are 13 residues in the CDR3. V dropped 6 bases and J dropped 5; count of bases not matched to a gene: 5. Germline CDR1 MNHEY, CDR2 SVGAGI.

The rearrangement links TRBV4-1 to TRBJ2-6; D perhaps matches TRBD2 (5 bases). This CDR3 comprises 22 residues. Germline assignment: CDR1 MGHRA and CDR2 YSYEKL. V was shortened by 7 bases and J by 1 base, with 32 bases between the two germline ends. Here the CDR3 reads CASTRKEDPKGVTGSGANVLTF. The CDR3 DNA follows: TGCGCCAGCACTCGGAAAGAGGATCCAAAAGGAGTCACGGGATCTGGGGCCAACGTCCTGACTTTC.

This chain links TRBV27 with TRBJ1-2; 10 bases match TRBD1. V was clipped by 2 bases and J by 5 bases; unmatched bases: 2. The CDR3 contains 14 residues. CDR1 is MNHEY and CDR2 is SMNVEV in the germline V gene (reference sequence). CDR3 in DNA: TGTGCCAGCAGTTTAAGGACAGGGGGGTATGGCTACACCTTC. It specifies CASSLRTGGYGYTF.

The chain combines TRBV18 with TRBJ2-7; D gene ambiguous. CDR1 and CDR2 (germline): KGHSH, LQKENI. Deletions cut 4 bases from V and 2 bases from J, with 6 bases between. The CDR3 is made up of 12 amino acids. The CDR3 DNA is TGTGCCAGCTCACGGGCGACCTACGAGCAGTACTTC. This encodes CASSRATYEQYF.

V and J are TRBV11-2 and TRBJ1-2; D is undetermined. V dropped 2 bases and J dropped 5 bases, with 12 bases sitting between them. Germline assignment: CDR1 SGHAT and CDR2 FQNNGV. The CDR3 contains 14 residues. CDR3 DNA sequence: TGTGCCAGCAGCTTACCTACAGCGGGGTATGGCTACACCTTC. Translating it yields CASSLPTAGYGYTF.

This clone was counted a few times. The CDR3 spells CASSPKTGNTEAFF. The CDR3 DNA follows: TGTGCCAGCTCTCCCAAGACAGGGAACACTGAAGCTTTCTTT. J is TRBJ1-1 and V is TRBV18; maybe TRBD1 (6 bases). Per germline, CDR1 KGHSH and CDR2 LQKENI. This CDR3 has 14 residues. Trimming shortened V by 6 bases and J by 1 base, and 12 bases separated the two germline ends.

The chain joins TRBV2 to TRBJ2-1; 8 nucleotides align to TRBD2. Trimming at V came to 0 bases and at J to 6 bases, leaving 7 bases not matched to a gene. Germline values: CDR1 SNHLY, CDR2 FYNNEI. This CDR3 comprises 16 residues. The DNA for the CDR3 is TGTGCCAGCAGTGAAGCGGGCGGGGGGTTCATCAATGAGCAGTTCTTC. Amino acids: CASSEAGGGFINEQFF.

V gene TRBV11-2 combines with J gene TRBJ1-5; D remains ambiguous. Trimming shortened V by 8 bases and J by 4 bases, and 12 bases separated the two germline ends. The CDR3 is 13 amino acids. CDR1 is SGHAT, CDR2 FQNNGV, per germline. In nucleotides, the CDR3 is TGTGCCAGCTACCGGGTCCCAAATCAGCCCCAGCATTTT. It specifies CASYRVPNQPQHF.

J is TRBJ2-2 and V is TRBV5-6; maybe TRBD2 (6 bases). Per germline, CDR1 SGHDT and CDR2 YYEEEE. The germline V and J ends were trimmed by 1 base and 2 bases, with 9 bases remaining between them. The CDR3 consists of 15 residues. The CDR3 protein is CASSLSGLNTGELFF. The CDR3, as DNA: TGTGCCAGCAGCTTGAGCGGGTTAAACACCGGGGAGCTGTTTTTT.

J is TRBJ1-1 and V is TRBV18; TRBD1 might be the D (6 bases). V was shortened by 3 bases and J by 1 base, with 6 bases between the two germline ends. CDR3 length: 13 amino acids. The germline V gene has CDR1 KGHSH and CDR2 LQKENI. The CDR3 nucleotides read TGTGCCAGCTCACCGACAGGGAACACTGAAGCTTTCTTT. Protein product: CASSPTGNTEAFF. The full variable domain, in which reference TRBV18 and TRBJ1-1 provide the parts outside the CDR3, is NAGVMQNPRHLVRRRGQEARLRCSPMKGHSHVYWYRQLPEEGLKFMVYLQKENIIDESGMPKERFSAEFPKEGPSILRIQQVVRGDSAAYFCASSPTGNTEAFFGQGTRLTVV.

The chain carries TRBV2 and TRBJ1-2, with D possibly matching TRBD1 (6 bases). Trimming pared 6 bases from V and 4 bases from J, leaving 15 bases between. Germline values: CDR1 SNHLY, CDR2 FYNNEI. The CDR3 spans 14 residues. The CDR3 is CASSSDRRSYGYTF. The CDR3 DNA follows: TGTGCCAGCAGCTCCGACAGGAGGAGCTATGGCTACACCTTC.

The gene calls are TRBV5-8 and TRBJ1-2; tentatively, D is TRBD1 (5 bases). The CDR3 consists of 14 residues. Germline V gene sequence: CDR1 SGHTS, CDR2 YDEGEE. Trimming left V 0 bases short and J 7 bases short, with 13 bases between. This CDR3 reads CASSLVRSGGGYTF. The CDR3 region has the DNA TGTGCCAGCAGCTTGGTCAGGTCCGGGGGTGGCTACACCTTC.

CDR3 protein: CASSEGQGREQYF. CDR3 coding DNA: TGTGCCAGCAGCGAGGGGCAGGGGCGCGAGCAGTACTTC. The chain recombines TRBV7-2 with TRBJ2-7; D is possibly TRBD1 (6 bases). The CDR3 length is 13 residues. V was pared by 5 bases and J by 6 bases, with 14 bases between. CDR1 is SGHTA and CDR2 is FQGNSA in the germline V gene. Using reference TRBV7-2 and TRBJ2-7 for the parts outside the CDR3, the full variable domain is GAGVSQSPSNKVTEKGKDVELRCDPISGHTALYWYRQSLGQGLEFLIYFQGNSAPDKSGLPSDRFSAERTGGSVSTLTIQRTQQEDSAVYLCASSEGQGREQYFGPGTRLTVT.

This chain links TRBV7-9 with TRBJ1-3; 11 nucleotides match TRBD1. The CDR3 covers 15 residues. V lost 4 bases, J lost 3 bases, and 2 bases stayed unmatched. The germline CDR1 and CDR2 sequences are SEHNR and FQNEAQ (reference sequence). CDR3 nucleotides: TGTGCCAGCAGCTCCGGGACAGGGGGTGGAAACACCATATATTTT. It translates to CASSSGTGGGNTIYF.